This T cell receptor (beta chain) was identified during a study of T cells in Graves' hyperthyroidism and ophthalmopathy. Study-wide findings and caveats: The model anticipated ophthalmopathy a median around six months pre-onset.

In its sample, this clonotype was seen many times. Its matching antigen is unknown. The diagnoses drew upon clinical symptoms, serum thyroxine and TRAb, thyroid ultrasound and orbital computed tomography. The investigators amplified TCR beta CDR3 regions from RNA transcripts. HTBI primers were used for first-round RT-PCR of the TCR CDR3. Via MiXCR, TCRdb re-called the multiplex PCR reads, giving one row per CDR3 protein. The table records hundreds of thousands of distinct CDR3 sequences, 19% of them present only once. The germline V and J ends were trimmed by 2 bases and 4 bases, with 17 bases remaining between them. The CDR3 extends over 16 amino acids. Germline V lookup: CDR1 SGHNT, CDR2 YENEEA.

The source material was blood. This TCR derives from a woman aged 18 to 35 with Graves' hyperthyroidism. This rearrangement joins TRBV11-3 to TRBJ1-2; tentative D call: TRBD1 (5 bases). CDR3: CASSLYAKGEIYGYTF. The CDR3 region has the DNA TGTGCCAGCAGCTTATACGCGAAAGGGGAGATCTATGGCTACACCTTC.